This T cell receptor (beta chain) originates from a study of cytomegalovirus exposure and HLA in healthy donors. Vbeta (60) and Jbeta (13) primers were used in the PCR. Here immunoSEQ multiplex PCR was the method, and the copy in TCRdb shows in-frame clones only, minus some. This repertoire shows more than 150,000 clones, approximately 82% found once; its top ten account for around 1.2%. Trimming left V 4 bases short and J 8 bases short, with 14 bases between. This CDR3 spans 13 amino acids. Germline lookup yields CDR1 SGHDN and CDR2 FVKESK. Sequences were obtained from PBMCs. The TCR originated in a girl aged 2 to 10 in good health and CMV-seropositive. The V and J genes are TRBV14 and TRBJ1-2, with D possibly TRBD1 on 6 matching bases. CDR3: CASSRQVSEGYTF. The CDR3 DNA reads as TGTGCCAGCAGCCGACAGGTATCGGAAGGCTACACCTTC.